This T cell receptor beta chain was found in a study of response to subunit inactivated influenza vaccine. There are many counts of this clonotype. Its antigen is still unknown. General observations from the study: Every seasonal influenza vaccination brings in few new T cells, the authors suggested.

Each CDR3 protein is one row after TCRdb ran MiXCR on the RT-PCR reads. The sample lists hundreds of thousands of distinct CDR3 sequences; approximately 10% were seen once. With 5 bases removed from V and 6 bases from J, the gap between germline ends came to 22 bases. This CDR3 has 15 amino acids. Looked up from germline, CDR1 is DFQATT and CDR2 is SNEGSKA (reference sequence). The input for sequencing was PBMCs from blood, taken on the day of vaccination. The chain couples TRBV20-1 to TRBJ2-5, with D possibly called TRBD1 or TRBD2 (5 bases each). This sequence originates from a man between 50 and 59 years old who received an inactivated influenza vaccine. CDR3 sequence: CSAPNRDGGVKTQYF. In DNA, the CDR3 is TGCAGTGCTCCGAACCGGGACGGAGGAGTAAAGACCCAGTACTTC.